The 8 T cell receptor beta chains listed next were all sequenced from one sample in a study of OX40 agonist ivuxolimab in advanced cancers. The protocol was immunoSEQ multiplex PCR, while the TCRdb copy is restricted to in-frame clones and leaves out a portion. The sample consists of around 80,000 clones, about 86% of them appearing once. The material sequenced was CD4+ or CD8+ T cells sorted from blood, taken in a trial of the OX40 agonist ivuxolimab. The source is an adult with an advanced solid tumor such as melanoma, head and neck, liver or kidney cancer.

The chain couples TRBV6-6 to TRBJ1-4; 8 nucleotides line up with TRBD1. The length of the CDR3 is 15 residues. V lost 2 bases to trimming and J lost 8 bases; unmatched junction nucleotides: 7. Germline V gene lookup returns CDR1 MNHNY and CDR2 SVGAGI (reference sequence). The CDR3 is CASSYPSGGVEKLFF. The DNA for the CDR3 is TGTGCCAGCAGTTACCCCTCAGGGGGCGTGGAAAAACTGTTTTTT.

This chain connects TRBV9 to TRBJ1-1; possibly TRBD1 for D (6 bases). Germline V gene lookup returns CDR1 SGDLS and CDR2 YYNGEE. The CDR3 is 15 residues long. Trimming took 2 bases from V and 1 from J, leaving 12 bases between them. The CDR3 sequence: CASSVEGVPNTEAFF. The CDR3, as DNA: TGTGCCAGCAGCGTTGAGGGGGTCCCGAACACTGAAGCTTTCTTT.

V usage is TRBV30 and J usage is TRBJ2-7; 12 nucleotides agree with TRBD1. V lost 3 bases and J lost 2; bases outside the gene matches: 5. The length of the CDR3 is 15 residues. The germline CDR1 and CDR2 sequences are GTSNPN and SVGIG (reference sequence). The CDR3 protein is CAWSLGQGAPYEQYF. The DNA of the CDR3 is TGTGCCTGGAGCCTGGGACAGGGGGCTCCCTACGAGCAGTACTTC.

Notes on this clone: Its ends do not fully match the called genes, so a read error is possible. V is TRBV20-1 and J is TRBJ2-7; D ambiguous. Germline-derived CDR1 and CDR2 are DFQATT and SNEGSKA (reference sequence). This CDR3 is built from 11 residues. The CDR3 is CSARDQPPPVF. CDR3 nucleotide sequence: TGCAGTGCTAGGGATCAGCCGCCGCCAGTCTTC.

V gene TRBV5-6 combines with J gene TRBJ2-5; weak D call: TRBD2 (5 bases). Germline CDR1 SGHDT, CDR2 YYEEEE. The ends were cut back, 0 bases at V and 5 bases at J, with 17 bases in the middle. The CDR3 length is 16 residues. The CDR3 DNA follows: TGTGCCAGCAGCTTGGGCGCTCCAGGACTGAGGGAGACCCAGTACTTC. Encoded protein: CASSLGAPGLRETQYF. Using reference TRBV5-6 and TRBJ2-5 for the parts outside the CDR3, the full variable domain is DAGVTQSPTHLIKTRGQQVTLRCSPKSGHDTVSWYQQALGQGPQFIFQYYEEEERQRGNFPDRFSGHQFPNYSSELNVNALLLGDSALYLCASSLGAPGLRETQYFGPGTRLLVL.

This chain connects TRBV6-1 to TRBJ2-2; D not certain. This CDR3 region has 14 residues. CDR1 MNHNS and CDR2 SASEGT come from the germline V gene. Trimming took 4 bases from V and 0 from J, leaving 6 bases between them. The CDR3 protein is CASSATANTGELFF. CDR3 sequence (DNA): TGTGCCAGCAGTGCTACAGCGAACACCGGGGAGCTGTTTTTT.

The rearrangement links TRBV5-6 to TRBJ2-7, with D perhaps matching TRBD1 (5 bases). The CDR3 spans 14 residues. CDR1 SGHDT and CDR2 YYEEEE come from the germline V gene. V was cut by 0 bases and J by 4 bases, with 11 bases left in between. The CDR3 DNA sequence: TGTGCCAGCAGCTTGGTGCCTCCAGGGTACGAGCAGTACTTC. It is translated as CASSLVPPGYEQYF.

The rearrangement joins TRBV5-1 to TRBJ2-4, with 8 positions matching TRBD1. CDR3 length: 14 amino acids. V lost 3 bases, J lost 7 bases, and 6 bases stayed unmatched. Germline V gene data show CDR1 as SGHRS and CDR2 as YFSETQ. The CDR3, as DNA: TGCGCCAGCAGCTCAAGGACAGGGACGAACATTCAGTACTTC. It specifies CASSSRTGTNIQYF.